Shown below are 19 T cell receptor beta chains from a single sample sequenced in a study of blood T cells in healthy people across ages. The authors ran a second PCR of about 7 to 11 cycles using a sample-barcoded 5' primer and a J-beta primer mix. TCRdb analysed the 5' RACE reads with MiXCR anew, one entry per CDR3 protein. Of some 710,000 distinct CDR3 sequences in the sample, 35% to 60% are singletons; the top ten hold around 18%. Sequenced input: blood. The receptors derive from a man older than 75 in good health.

The chain couples TRBV11-1 to TRBJ2-2; TRBD2 agrees at 12 bases. The CDR3 is made up of 16 amino acids. Germline values: CDR1 SGHAT, CDR2 FQDESV (reference sequence). J was trimmed by 8 bases and V by 2 bases; bases with no gene match: 6. The CDR3 DNA reads TGTGCCAGCAGCTTACCGACTAGCGGGAGAAGAGGGGAGCTGTTTTTT. Its translation: CASSLPTSGRRGELFF.

The chain links TRBV20-1 to TRBJ2-5; D gene ambiguous. Germline CDR1 DFQATT, CDR2 SNEGSKA (reference sequence). The CDR3 is made up of 16 amino acids. V was trimmed by 3 bases and J by 3 bases, leaving 20 bases between them. The CDR3 DNA reads TGCAGTGCTAGCCCTCTCGGCCGAGTGCATAAAGAGACCCAGTACTTC. Translation: CSASPLGRVHKETQYF.

This clonotype was seen more than once but under ten times. The chain uses TRBV4-3 and TRBJ2-3; D possibly corresponds to TRBD1 (6 bases). Trimming pared 0 bases from V and 8 bases from J, leaving 9 bases between. The CDR3 loop spans 13 amino acids. Germline values: CDR1 LGHNA, CDR2 YSLEER. The CDR3 protein is CASSQDGQFTQYF. The CDR3 DNA sequence: TGCGCCAGCAGCCAAGACGGACAGTTTACGCAGTATTTT.

This clonotype has ten or more counts. The rearrangement joins TRBV7-3 to TRBJ1-1; D is unresolved. V was clipped by 4 bases and J by 4 bases, with 13 bases between them. The germline CDR1 and CDR2 sequences are SGHTA and FQGTGA. This CDR3 has 14 amino acids. The CDR3 region has the DNA TGTGCCAGCAGCTCCAGTAAATTGAGCACTGAAGCTTTCTTT. As protein: CASSSSKLSTEAFF.

The rearrangement joins TRBV20-1 to TRBJ1-1; D possibly corresponds to TRBD1 (6 bases). Trimming took 6 bases from V and 3 from J, leaving 23 bases between them. Germline-derived CDR1 and CDR2 are DFQATT and SNEGSKA (reference sequence). CDR3 length: 16 residues. The CDR3 here is CSASIVSLGGHTEAFF. CDR3 coding DNA: TGCAGTGCCAGTATCGTGTCTCTGGGGGGGCACACTGAAGCTTTCTTT.

V gene TRBV12-3 or TRBV12-4 combines with J gene TRBJ1-3; TRBD1 aligns across 7 bases. The CDR3 contains 14 residues. J lost 7 bases, V lost 6 bases, and 9 bases had no gene match. The CDR3 DNA sequence: TGTGCCAGCAGCCTTGACAGGGCGGCGAACACCATATATTTT. Encoded protein: CASSLDRAANTIYF.

The V gene is TRBV7-8, the J gene TRBJ2-1; D not resolved. Trimming took 1 base from V and 12 from J, leaving 22 bases between them. CDR3 length equals 16 residues. Germline assignment: CDR1 SGHVS and CDR2 FQNEAQ. The CDR3 sequence is CASSLVSSPLFGVQFF. In nucleotides, the CDR3 is TGTGCCAGCAGCTTAGTGTCGAGCCCGTTGTTTGGGGTGCAGTTCTTC.

The chain recombines TRBV6-4 with TRBJ1-1, with D tentatively TRBD1 (6 bases). This CDR3 has 14 amino acids. Germline CDR1 reads MRHNA; CDR2 reads SNTAGT. Trimming removed 3 bases from V and 4 bases from J, with 12 bases in between. The CDR3 DNA reads as TGTGCCAGCAGTGAACAGGGACGGGGCACTGAAGCTTTCTTT. Translation gives CASSEQGRGTEAFF.

This clonotype was seen just once. This chain joins TRBV10-3 and TRBJ2-5; no reliable D call. Germline V gives CDR1 ENHRY, CDR2 SYGVKD. This CDR3 comprises 12 residues. V dropped 0 bases and J dropped 11 bases, with 10 bases sitting between them. The CDR3 nucleotides read TGTGCCATCAGTGAGTCACGAGACGGGCAGTACTTC. Amino acid sequence: CAISESRDGQYF.

This clonotype was seen many times. A read error may produce the germline difference seen at one junction end. The rearrangement links TRBV5-1 to TRBJ2-7, with 12 positions matching TRBD2. The CDR3 length is 16 residues. The germline CDR1 and CDR2 sequences are SGHRS and YFSETQ. CDR3 in amino acids: CASSLGTSGSSYEQYF. Written as DNA, the CDR3 is TGTGCCAGCAGCTTAGGGACTAGCGGGTCTTCCTACGAGCAGTACTTC.

This clonotype was counted a few times. The chain carries TRBV5-5 and TRBJ1-4, with 7 bases aligning to TRBD1. Germline loops: CDR1 SGHKS, CDR2 YYEKEE (reference sequence). The CDR3 loop spans 15 amino acids. The V gene end was trimmed by 4 bases and the J gene end by 8 bases; junction bases not matched to a gene: 11. The CDR3 DNA reads as TGTGCCAGCAGCGACGACAGGGAAGGGAGGGAAAAACTGTTTTTT. Protein sequence: CASSDDREGREKLFF.

This clonotype showed up just a few times. A clone one base away is much larger, so this may be a read error. The chain recombines TRBV20-1 with TRBJ2-7; TRBD2 matches at 8 bases. The CDR3 consists of 17 residues. The germline gives CDR1 DFQATT, CDR2 SNEGSKA (reference sequence). The junction had 18 bases not matched to a gene; V was cut back by 5 bases and J by 3 bases. CDR3 sequence: CSAVVGGGRAGDYEQYF. The CDR3 coding sequence is TGCAGTGCTGTTGTTGGAGGGGGACGAGCGGGAGACTACGAGCAGTACTTC.

This clonotype was observed a single time. The chain combines TRBV3-1 with TRBJ2-5; unclear D gene. Germline V gene lookup returns CDR1 LGHDT and CDR2 YNNKEL (reference sequence). This CDR3 contains 15 residues. V dropped 0 bases and J dropped 5 bases, with 13 bases sitting between them. CDR3 loop: CASSQDYLGVETQYF. The CDR3 region has the DNA TGTGCCAGCAGCCAAGATTATCTGGGTGTCGAGACCCAGTACTTC.

At least ten counts were recorded for this clonotype. The chain joins TRBV20-1 to TRBJ1-4; the D gene is possibly TRBD1 (5 bases). The CDR3 is 15 residues long. Per germline, CDR1 DFQATT and CDR2 SNEGSKA (reference sequence). V lost 5 bases and J 8 bases, leaving 21 bases between the germline ends. The CDR3 spells CSAERAGRGNEKLFF. The DNA for the CDR3 is TGCAGTGCTGAGAGGGCCGGGAGGGGAAACGAAAAACTGTTTTTT.

This chain uses TRBV20-1 with TRBJ2-3; 7 bases align to TRBD2. V lost 3 bases to trimming and J lost 1 base; unmatched junction nucleotides: 7. The CDR3 sequence is 15 residues long. Germline V lookup: CDR1 DFQATT, CDR2 SNEGSKA (reference sequence). The CDR3, as DNA: TGCAGTGCTAGTGGCGCGGGAGCGCGCACAGATACGCAGTATTTT. This codes for CSASGAGARTDTQYF.

This clonotype appeared a single time. V gene TRBV27 combines with J gene TRBJ2-4; a possible D gene is TRBD1 (6 bases). Germline CDR1 MNHEY, CDR2 SMNVEV (reference sequence). Trimming stripped 5 bases from V and 4 bases from J, with 15 bases between. The CDR3 sequence is 15 residues long. CDR3 amino acids: CASSPHRDTKNIQYF. In DNA, the CDR3 is TGTGCCAGCAGTCCCCATAGGGACACAAAAAACATTCAGTACTTC.

Regarding this clonotype: Because the CDR3's place on the DNA is in doubt, the DNA is left out and the CDR3 is given as listed by TCRdb. The V call is TRBV20-1, the J call TRBJ1-5; TRBD1, as called in the table, went unchecked against the DNA. In germline, CDR1 is DFQATT, CDR2 SNEGSKA (reference sequence). The CDR3 length equals 14 residues, ends included. The CDR3 spells CSAHFGQGNQPRHF.

The V and J genes are TRBV7-9 and TRBJ2-7; D is uncertain. This CDR3 has 15 amino acids. V dropped 5 bases and J dropped 3 bases, with 17 bases sitting between them. The germline V gene has CDR1 SEHNR and CDR2 FQNEAQ (reference sequence). Here the CDR3 reads CASSRSLGLIYEQYF. The CDR3 DNA reads as TGTGCCAGCAGCCGGAGCTTAGGGCTAATCTACGAGCAGTACTTC.

The chain couples TRBV6-2 or TRBV6-3 to TRBJ2-2; 8 bases match TRBD2. Germline lookup yields CDR1 MNHEY and CDR2 SVGEGT. J was trimmed by 5 bases and V by 11 bases; bases with no gene match: 16. This CDR3 has 16 amino acids. CDR3 coding DNA: TGTGCCGTAAAGCGTCCAAGCGGGAGAAGTACCGGGGAGCTGTTTTTT. Its translation is CAVKRPSGRSTGELFF.